The clone carrying this T cell receptor beta chain has only one observation. Original processing notes: Estimation of nucleated cell counts relied on the amplification of reference gene primers. Profiling relied on immunoSEQ multiplex PCR, and the TCRdb table lists in-frame clones only, not all of them. V, J and clone size were drawn from that table, and D and trimming were deduced from the DNA. The repertoire has about 90,000 clones, around 93% of them found once; the top ten carry roughly 2.2%. These data are taken from a study of blood T cell repertoires in COVID-19. Study background: The United States, Italy and Spain provided the acute and convalescent COVID-19 samples. In each case, the material was cDNA or gDNA derived from T cells, B-cell-depleted T cells, or PBMCs.

Germline V gene data show CDR1 as SGHVS and CDR2 as FNYEAQ. V dropped 1 base and J dropped 1; count of bases not matched to a gene: 6. The CDR3 sequence is 16 residues long. The TCR was taken from a human donor with active COVID-19. The donor label of this sample is uncertain. The sequencing input was peripheral blood. The V and J genes are TRBV7-6 and TRBJ1-1, with 7 bases identical to TRBD1. The CDR3: CASSLEVGQWNTEAFF. The CDR3 DNA follows: TGTGCCAGCAGCTTAGAGGTGGGACAGTGGAACACTGAAGCTTTCTTT. Looking up the rest from reference TRBV7-6 and TRBJ1-1 gives the full variable domain: GAGVSQSPRYKVTKRGQDVALRCDPISGHVSLYWYRQALGQGPEFLTYFNYEAQQDKSGLPNDRFSAERPEGSISTLTIQRTEQRDSAMYRCASSLEVGQWNTEAFFGQGTRLTVV.